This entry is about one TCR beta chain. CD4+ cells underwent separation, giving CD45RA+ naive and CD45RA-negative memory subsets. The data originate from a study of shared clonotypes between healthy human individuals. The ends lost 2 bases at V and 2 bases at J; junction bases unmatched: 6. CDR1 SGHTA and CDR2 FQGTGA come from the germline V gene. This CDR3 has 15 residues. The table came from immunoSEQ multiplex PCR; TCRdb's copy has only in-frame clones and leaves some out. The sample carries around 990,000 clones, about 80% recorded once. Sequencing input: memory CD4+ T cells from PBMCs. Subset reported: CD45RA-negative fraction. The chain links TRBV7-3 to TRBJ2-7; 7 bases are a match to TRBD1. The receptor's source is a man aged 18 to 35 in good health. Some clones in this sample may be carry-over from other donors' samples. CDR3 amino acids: CASSLQAGTAYEQYF. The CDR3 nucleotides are TGTGCCAGCAGCTTACAGGCCGGGACAGCCTACGAGCAGTACTTC.